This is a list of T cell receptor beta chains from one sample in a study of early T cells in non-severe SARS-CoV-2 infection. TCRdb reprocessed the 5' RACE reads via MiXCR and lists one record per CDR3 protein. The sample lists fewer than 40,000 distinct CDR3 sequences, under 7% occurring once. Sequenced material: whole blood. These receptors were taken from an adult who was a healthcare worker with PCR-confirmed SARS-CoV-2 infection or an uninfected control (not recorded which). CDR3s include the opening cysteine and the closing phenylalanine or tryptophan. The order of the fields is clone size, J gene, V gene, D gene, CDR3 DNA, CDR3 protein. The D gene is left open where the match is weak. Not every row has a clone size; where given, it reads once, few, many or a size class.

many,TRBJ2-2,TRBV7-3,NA,TGTGCCAGCAGCTTAAGGAGTGGCGGGGAGCTGTTTTTT,CASSLRSGGELFF
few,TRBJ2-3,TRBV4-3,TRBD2,TGCGCCAGCAGCCAAGTCACCCTCGACGCGGGAGACACAGATACGCAGTATTTT,CASSQVTLDAGDTDTQYF
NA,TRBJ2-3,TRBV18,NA,TGTGCCAGCTCACCGAATAGCCCCCAAACGGGAGATACGCAGTATTTT,CASSPNSPQTGDTQYF
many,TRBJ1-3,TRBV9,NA,TGTGCCAGCAGCGTAGACGTAGGCTCTGGAAACACCATATATTTT,CASSVDVGSGNTIYF
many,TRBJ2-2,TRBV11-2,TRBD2,TGTGCCAGCAGCCTAGCGGGAGGGCCTACCGGGGAGCTGTTTTTT,CASSLAGGPTGELFF
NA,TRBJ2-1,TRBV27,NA,TGTGCCAGCAGCCTCGGGACTCAATTATATGAGCAGTTCTTC,CASSLGTQLYEQFF
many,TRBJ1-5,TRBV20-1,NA,TGCAGTGCTAGTCTCCAGATGGGGCAGCCCCAGCATTTT,CSASLQMGQPQHF
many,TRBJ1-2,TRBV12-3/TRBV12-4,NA,TGTGCCAGCAGCCCGGACAGCCGTAACTATGGCTACACCTTC,CASSPDSRNYGYTF
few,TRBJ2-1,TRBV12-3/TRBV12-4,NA,TGTGCCAGCAGTTGGGAAACAAATGAGCAGTTCTTC,CASSWETNEQFF
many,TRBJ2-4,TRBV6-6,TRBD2,TGTGCCAGCAAACCCGGGACTAGCGGGAGGGTGGCCAAAAACATTCAGTACTTC,CASKPGTSGRVAKNIQYF
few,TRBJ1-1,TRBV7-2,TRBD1,TGTGCCAGCAGCTTTCACAGGGGGAACACTGAAGCTTTCTTT,CASSFHRGNTEAFF
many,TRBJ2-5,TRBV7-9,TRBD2,TGTGCCAGCAGCGTACCGGGACTAGAAGAAAAGACCCAGTACTTC,CASSVPGLEEKTQYF
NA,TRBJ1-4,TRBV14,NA,TGTGCCAGCAGCCAAGTGTCGCCTAATGAAAAACTGTTTTTT,CASSQVSPNEKLFF
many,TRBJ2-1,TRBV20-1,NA,TGCAGTGCTTGGCCACGCCCCCATGAGCAGTTCTTC,CSAWPRPHEQFF
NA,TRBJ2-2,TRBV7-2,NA,TGTGCCAGCAGCACCCTAACGGGAGTCGCCGGGGAGCTGTTTTTT,CASSTLTGVAGELFF
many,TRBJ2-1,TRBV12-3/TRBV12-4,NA,TGTGCCAGCAGGAGGGGGGTAAATGAGCAGTTCTTC,CASRRGVNEQFF
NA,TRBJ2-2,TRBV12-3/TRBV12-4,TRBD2,TGTGCCAGCAGTTTTATGCGGGAGGGCCTTAGGTGGGAGCTGTTTTTT,CASSFMREGLRWELFF
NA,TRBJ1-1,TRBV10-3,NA,TGTGCCATCTCCGCCCAGGCGCGGACCGTGAACACTGAAGCTTTCTTT,CAISAQARTVNTEAFF
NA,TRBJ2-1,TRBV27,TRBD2,TGTGCCAGCAGCCCTCGAGCGGGAGGGGGGTTCTTC,CASSPRAGGGFF
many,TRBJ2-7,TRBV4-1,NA,TGCGCCAGCAGCCAACCCATCGGGACGACTACTACCGAGCAGTACTTC,CASSQPIGTTTTEQYF
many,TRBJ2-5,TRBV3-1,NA,TGTGCCAGCAGCCAATTAGAACAAGAGACCCAGTACTTC,CASSQLEQETQYF
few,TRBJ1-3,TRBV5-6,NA,TGTGCCAGCAGCCTAAGATCGGAGCCCGGCACCATATATTTT,CASSLRSEPGTIYF
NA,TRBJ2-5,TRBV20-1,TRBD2,TGCAGTGCTGAAGCGGGAGGACAAGAGACCCAGTACTTC,CSAEAGGQETQYF
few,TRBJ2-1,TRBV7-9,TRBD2,TGTGCCAGCAAGGGCGGGAGCTCCTACAATGAGCAGTTCTTC,CASKGGSSYNEQFF
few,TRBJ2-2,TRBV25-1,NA,TGTGCCAGCAGTGAATATCGGAGAACCGGGGAGCTGTTTTTT,CASSEYRRTGELFF
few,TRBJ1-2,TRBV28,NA,TGTGCCAGCATTCGCAGGTCCTACTATGGCTACACCTTC,CASIRRSYYGYTF
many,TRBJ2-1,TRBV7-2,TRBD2,TGTGCCAGCAGCTCAACTCCGGGACTAGCGAGTTTCAATGAGCAGTTCTTC,CASSSTPGLASFNEQFF
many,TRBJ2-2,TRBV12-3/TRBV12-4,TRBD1,TGTGCCAGCAGGAAGGGGGCAGCGAACACCGGGGAGCTGTTTTTT,CASRKGAANTGELFF
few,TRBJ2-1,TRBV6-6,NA,TGTGCCAGCAGTCGCCAGGGAAATGAGCAGTTCTTC,CASSRQGNEQFF
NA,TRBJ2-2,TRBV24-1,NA,TGTGCCACCAGTGATTTGGGCGGGGCGAACACCGGGGAGCTGTTTTTT,CATSDLGGANTGELFF
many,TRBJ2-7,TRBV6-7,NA,TGTGCCAGCAGTACCCACTGTTACGAGCAGTACTTC,CASSTHCYEQYF
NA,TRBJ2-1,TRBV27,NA,TGTGCCAGCAGTTTAGATGGGACTGGCTACAATGAGCAGTTCTTC,CASSLDGTGYNEQFF
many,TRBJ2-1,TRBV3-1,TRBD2,TGTGCCAGCAGCCTCAAACGGGGACTAGCCCTCAATGAGCAGTTCTTC,CASSLKRGLALNEQFF